One sample yielded the 27 T cell receptor beta chains listed below, sequenced in a study of T cell responses to AZD1222 COVID-19 vaccine. The table came from immunoSEQ multiplex PCR; TCRdb's copy has only in-frame clones and leaves some out. This table holds 150,000 to 180,000 clones, around 86% found once. Sample: peripheral blood, taken 28 days after the second AZD1222 dose. These TCRs come from an adult who received the AZD1222 COVID-19 vaccine.

This chain connects TRBV20-1 to TRBJ2-1, with 9 bases fitting TRBD2. The trim removed 3 bases at V and 8 bases at J, leaving 8 bases unmatched. CDR1 is DFQATT, CDR2 SNEGSKA, per germline (reference sequence). This CDR3 contains 14 residues. CDR3 in DNA: TGCAGTGCTAGTCCCCCTAGCGGGGACCATGAGCAGTTCTTC. Translated: CSASPPSGDHEQFF.

V and J are TRBV6-2 or TRBV6-3 and TRBJ2-2, with TRBD1 matching 7 bases. The germline V gene has CDR1 MNHEY and CDR2 SVGEGT. The CDR3 runs 16 residues. The junction had 7 bases not matched to a gene; V was cut back by 6 bases and J by 0 bases. The CDR3 is CASSRTGSANTGELFF. The CDR3 DNA reads as TGTGCCAGCAGCCGGACAGGTTCAGCGAACACCGGGGAGCTGTTTTTT.

The chain recombines TRBV27 with TRBJ1-1; 11 bases line up with TRBD1. This CDR3 has 14 residues. V lost 5 bases and J lost 7; bases outside the gene matches: 6. Germline V lookup: CDR1 MNHEY, CDR2 SMNVEV (reference sequence). The CDR3 reads CASSRTGGGGEAFF. CDR3 DNA: TGTGCCAGCAGTCGGACAGGGGGCGGTGGTGAAGCTTTCTTT.

This chain links TRBV10-1 with TRBJ1-4; weak D call: TRBD1 (5 bases). The ends were cut back, 0 bases at V and 8 bases at J, with 10 bases in the middle. The CDR3 covers 14 residues. Per germline, CDR1 WNHNN and CDR2 SYGVQD (reference sequence). The CDR3 protein is CASSESRGEEKLFF. CDR3 DNA sequence: TGCGCCAGCAGTGAGTCTAGGGGAGAGGAAAAACTGTTTTTT.

The rearrangement uses TRBV11-2 and TRBJ2-3; weak D call: TRBD1 (6 bases). The CDR3 loop spans 15 amino acids. With 0 bases removed from V and 1 base from J, the gap between germline ends came to 8 bases. The V gene's germline CDR1 is SGHAT and CDR2 FQNNGV. The CDR3 reads CASSLDAGGTDTQYF. CDR3 DNA: TGTGCCAGCAGCTTAGATGCAGGGGGCACAGATACGCAGTATTTT.

This chain connects TRBV5-8 to TRBJ2-5; the D is unclear. V lost 0 bases, J lost 2 bases, and 8 bases lay in between. Germline V lookup: CDR1 SGHTS, CDR2 YDEGEE. This CDR3 is built from 14 residues. The CDR3 DNA reads TGTGCCAGCAGCTTGGGAGGCAGTCAAGAGACCCAGTACTTC. Encoded protein: CASSLGGSQETQYF.

The chain is built from TRBV19 and TRBJ2-5; D remains unclear. The germline V gene encodes CDR1 LNHDA and CDR2 SQIVND (reference sequence). V shed 7 bases and J shed 7 bases, with 19 bases lying between them. The CDR3 loop spans 14 amino acids. This CDR3 reads CASTSASRRTTQYF. The CDR3 nucleotides are TGTGCCAGTACCTCGGCAAGCCGCCGGACGACCCAGTACTTC.

V is TRBV7-2 and J is TRBJ1-2, with 8 bases matching TRBD1. The CDR3 has 15 amino acids. Germline trimming cut 5 bases from V and 0 bases from J; bases unmatched to any gene: 5. CDR1 is SGHTA, CDR2 FQGNSA, per germline. The CDR3 bases are TGTGCCAGCAGCCCCCGGACAGGGACTAACTATGGCTACACCTTC. It yields the protein CASSPRTGTNYGYTF.

This rearrangement joins TRBV18 to TRBJ2-2; D may be TRBD1 (6 bases). Per the germline V gene, CDR1 is KGHSH and CDR2 is LQKENI. V shed 6 bases and J shed 6 bases, with 8 bases lying between them. CDR3 length equals 12 residues. The CDR3 DNA is TGTGCCAGCTCGTCAGGGGCCGGGGAGCTGTTTTTT. This sequence encodes CASSSGAGELFF. The full variable domain, rest sourced from reference TRBV18 and TRBJ2-2, is NAGVMQNPRHLVRRRGQEARLRCSPMKGHSHVYWYRQLPEEGLKFMVYLQKENIIDESGMPKERFSAEFPKEGPSILRIQQVVRGDSAAYFCASSSGAGELFFGEGSRLTVL.

In DNA, the CDR3 is TGTGCCAGCAGCCCAGGACGGTTCTCTGGAAACACCATATATTTT. Translation: CASSPGRFSGNTIYF. The chain has TRBV7-8 and TRBJ1-3; D not resolved. The CDR3 totals 15 residues. Looked up from germline, CDR1 is SGHVS and CDR2 is FQNEAQ. With 5 bases removed from V and 0 bases from J, the gap between germline ends came to 11 bases.

J is TRBJ2-2 and V is TRBV2; maybe TRBD1 (6 bases). V was shortened by 8 bases and J by 5 bases, with 15 bases between the two germline ends. The CDR3 consists of 14 residues. The germline V gene encodes CDR1 SNHLY and CDR2 FYNNEI. In DNA form, the CDR3 reads TGTGCCAGCGCTCTTACCCAGGGGACCGGGGAGCTGTTTTTT. Protein product: CASALTQGTGELFF.

This chain links TRBV24-1 with TRBJ2-1, with TRBD2 identical over 8 bases. Germline loops: CDR1 KGHDR, CDR2 SFDVKD. The CDR3 contains 16 residues. Trimming at V came to 3 bases and at J to 4 bases, leaving 7 bases not matched to a gene. The CDR3 reads CATSDPSGRGYNEQFF. CDR3 nucleotides: TGTGCCACCAGTGATCCGTCCGGGAGGGGATACAATGAGCAGTTCTTC.

This chain links TRBV5-1 with TRBJ2-7, with D maybe TRBD2 (5 bases). This CDR3 spans 12 amino acids. Germline CDR1 reads SGHRS; CDR2 reads YFSETQ. Trimming removed 3 bases from V and 7 bases from J, with 11 bases in between. This CDR3 reads CASSSEDREQYF. The CDR3 DNA reads TGCGCCAGCAGCTCGGAGGATCGAGAGCAGTACTTC.

This chain uses TRBV6-5 with TRBJ1-5, with TRBD1 as a possible D gene (5 bases). Trimming shortened V by 3 bases and J by 6 bases, and 9 bases separated the two germline ends. From germline, CDR1 is MNHEY and CDR2 SVGAGI. The length of the CDR3 is 13 residues. CDR3 protein: CASSYVTGQPQHF. In DNA, the CDR3 is TGTGCCAGCAGTTATGTAACAGGTCAGCCCCAGCATTTT.

The chain has TRBV19 and TRBJ2-2; no definite D call. Trimming removed 7 bases at V and 0 bases at J, with 15 bases between. The CDR3 length is 16 residues. CDR1 and CDR2 (germline): LNHDA, SQIVND (reference sequence). This CDR3 reads CASTRQGSPNTGELFF. CDR3 in DNA: TGTGCCAGTACCCGTCAAGGGTCACCGAACACCGGGGAGCTGTTTTTT.

The J gene is TRBJ1-6, the V gene TRBV28; D call uncertain. Per germline, CDR1 MDHEN and CDR2 SYDVKM. V lost 7 bases, J lost 7 bases, and 14 bases lay in between. The CDR3 is 14 amino acids. The CDR3 reads CASTLPLTNSPLHF. CDR3 bases: TGTGCCAGCACCTTGCCCCTAACCAATTCACCCCTCCACTTT. The full variable domain, completed using reference TRBV28 and TRBJ1-6, is DVKVTQSSRYLVKRTGEKVFLECVQDMDHENMFWYRQDPGLGLRLIYFSYDVKMKEKGDIPEGYSVSREKKERFSLILESASTNQTSMYLCASTLPLTNSPLHFGNGTRLTVT.

The V and J genes are TRBV6-1 and TRBJ2-7; D is ambiguous. The CDR3 is 14 amino acids. Germline assignment: CDR1 MNHNS and CDR2 SASEGT. V gave up 3 bases and J gave up 2 bases, with 11 bases separating them. The CDR3 sequence is CASSEGSLTYEQYF. As DNA, the CDR3 is TGTGCCAGCAGTGAGGGGTCCCTGACCTACGAGCAGTACTTC.

This chain uses TRBV7-2 with TRBJ1-2; TRBD1 matches 8 bases. V lost 4 bases, J lost 7 bases, and 14 bases stayed unmatched. This CDR3 has 16 amino acids. In germline, CDR1 is SGHTA, CDR2 FQGNSA. The CDR3 coding sequence is TGTGCCAGCAGCTGGCGGGAGGGACAGGCTAAGGGTGGCTACACCTTC. It specifies CASSWREGQAKGGYTF.

The chain carries TRBV6-1 and TRBJ1-3; the D is unclear. Germline CDR1 is MNHNS and CDR2 is SASEGT. Trimming stripped 2 bases from V and 4 bases from J, with 12 bases between. CDR3 length: 15 amino acids. In DNA form, the CDR3 reads TGTGCCAGCAGTGAACTGTTGAGCCAGGGAAACACCATATATTTT. Its translation is CASSELLSQGNTIYF.

The J gene is TRBJ2-2, the V gene TRBV11-3; TRBD1 agrees at 7 bases. After removal of 5 bases from V and 6 bases from J, the junction contained 9 bases not matched to a gene. CDR3 length: 15 residues. The germline CDR1 and CDR2 sequences are SGHNT and YENEEA. The DNA for the CDR3 is TGTGCCAGCAGCCGCGGCAGGGGGATGTCCGGGGAGCTGTTTTTT. Amino acids: CASSRGRGMSGELFF.

This sequence joins TRBV19 and TRBJ1-5, with a weak D call TRBD1 (5 bases). Germline assignment: CDR1 LNHDA and CDR2 SQIVND (reference sequence). Between the trimmed V and J ends, which lost 9 bases and 7 bases, there was a span of 22 bases. The CDR3 loop spans 15 amino acids. CDR3 sequence: CASNLSGPPRQPQHF. Written as DNA, the CDR3 is TGTGCCAGCAACCTTTCGGGGCCTCCCCGACAGCCCCAGCATTTT.

V and J are TRBV6-5 and TRBJ1-1, with D perhaps TRBD1 (5 bases). The CDR3 consists of 15 residues. V was cut by 0 bases and J by 7 bases, with 15 bases left in between. Germline assignment: CDR1 MNHEY and CDR2 SVGAGI. CDR3 bases: TGTGCCAGCAGTTACTCAGCTGGGGCGCTTCGTGAAGCTTTCTTT. Translation: CASSYSAGALREAFF.

The chain recombines TRBV3-1 (or the pseudogene TRBV3-2) with TRBJ1-2, with 7 bases identical to TRBD1. The CDR3 is 15 amino acids. Germline trimming cut 6 bases from V and 2 bases from J; bases unmatched to any gene: 9. Germline values: CDR1 LGHDT, CDR2 YNNKEL (reference sequence). The CDR3 bases are TGTGCCAGCAGACCTTCAGGGGGGGGGAACTATGGCTACACCTTC. It yields the protein CASRPSGGGNYGYTF.

This clone came up a few times. The rearrangement uses TRBV3-1 (or the pseudogene TRBV3-2) and TRBJ2-7; D is ambiguous. The CDR3 runs to 13 residues. From germline, CDR1 is LGHDT and CDR2 YNNKEL (reference sequence). V was clipped by 4 bases and J by 2 bases, with 9 bases between them. The CDR3: CASSPHRAYEQYF. CDR3 coding DNA: TGTGCCAGCAGCCCGCATCGGGCCTACGAGCAGTACTTC.

This sequence joins TRBV10-3 and TRBJ2-7; the D is unclear. The CDR3 runs 15 residues. CDR1 ENHRY and CDR2 SYGVKD come from the germline V gene. The V gene lost 2 bases and the J gene lost 0 bases, with 11 bases spanning the gap. The CDR3 nucleotides are TGTGCCATCAGTGAGGGCATGCAGAGCTCCTACGAGCAGTACTTC. Its protein product is CAISEGMQSSYEQYF.

The chain uses TRBV29-1 and TRBJ2-7, with D possibly being TRBD1 or TRBD2 (6 bases each). V lost 0 bases and J lost 5, with 11 bases in between. This CDR3 has 13 residues. Germline V gives CDR1 SQVTM, CDR2 ANQGSEA. The CDR3 sequence: CSVEEMGGHEQYF. The CDR3 DNA reads as TGCAGCGTTGAAGAAATGGGGGGCCACGAGCAGTACTTC.

The chain has TRBV5-1 and TRBJ1-1; TRBD1 might be the D (5 bases). Germline CDR1 reads SGHRS; CDR2 reads YFSETQ. The CDR3 is made up of 15 amino acids. V lost 1 base and J 4 bases, leaving 14 bases between the germline ends. DNA for the CDR3: TGCGCCAGCAGCTTGCGGACGGGGGGAGCCACTGAAGCTTTCTTT. Its protein is CASSLRTGGATEAFF.